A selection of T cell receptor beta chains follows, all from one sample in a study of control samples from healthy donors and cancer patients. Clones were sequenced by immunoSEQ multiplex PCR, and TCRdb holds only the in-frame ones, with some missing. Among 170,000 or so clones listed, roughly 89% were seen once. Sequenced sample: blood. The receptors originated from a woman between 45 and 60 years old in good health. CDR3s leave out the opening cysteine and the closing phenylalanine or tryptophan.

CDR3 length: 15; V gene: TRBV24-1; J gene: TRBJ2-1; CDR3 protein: ATSGRTLRSSYNEQF
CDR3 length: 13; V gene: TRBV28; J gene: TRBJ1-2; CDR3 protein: ASSPLYRGSRGYT
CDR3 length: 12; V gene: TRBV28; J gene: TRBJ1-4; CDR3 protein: ASRRGGVGEKLF
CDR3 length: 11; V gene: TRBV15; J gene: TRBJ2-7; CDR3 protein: ATSQAGGYEQY
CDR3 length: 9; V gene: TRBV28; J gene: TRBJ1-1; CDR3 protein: ASDPGTEAF
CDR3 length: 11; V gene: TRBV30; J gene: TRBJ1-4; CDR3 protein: AWSRTGYEKLF
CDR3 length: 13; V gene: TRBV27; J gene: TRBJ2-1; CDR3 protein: ASSPGLAGTNEQF
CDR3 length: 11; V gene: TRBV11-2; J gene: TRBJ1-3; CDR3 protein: ASSGGGGNTIY
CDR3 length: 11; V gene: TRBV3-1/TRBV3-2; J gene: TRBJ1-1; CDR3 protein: ASSGFLNTEAF
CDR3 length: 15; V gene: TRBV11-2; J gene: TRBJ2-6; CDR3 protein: ASSLRRQTGGANVLT
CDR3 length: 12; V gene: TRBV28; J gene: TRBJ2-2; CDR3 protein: ATFDSPNTGELF
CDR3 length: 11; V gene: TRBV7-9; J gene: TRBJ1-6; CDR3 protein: ASSHSWDSPLH
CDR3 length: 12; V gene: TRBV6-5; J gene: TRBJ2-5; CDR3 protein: ASSYYSAQETQY
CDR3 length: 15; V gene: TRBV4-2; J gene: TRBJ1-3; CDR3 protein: ASSQALSRAPGNTIY
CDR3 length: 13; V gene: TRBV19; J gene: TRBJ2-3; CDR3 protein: ASSQLAGGPNTQY
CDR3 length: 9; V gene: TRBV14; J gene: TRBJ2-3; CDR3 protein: ASSSSATQY
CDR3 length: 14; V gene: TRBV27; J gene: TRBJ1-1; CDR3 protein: ASSSDRGPMNTEAF
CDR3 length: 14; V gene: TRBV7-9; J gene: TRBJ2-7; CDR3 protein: ASSPLRGAEGYEQY
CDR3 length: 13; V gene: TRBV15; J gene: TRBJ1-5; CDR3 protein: ATSRDRGDNQPQH
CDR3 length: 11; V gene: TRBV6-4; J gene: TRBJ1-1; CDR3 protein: ASSATPNTEAF
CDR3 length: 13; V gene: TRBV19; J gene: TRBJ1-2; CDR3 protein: ASSPRGDRGSGYT
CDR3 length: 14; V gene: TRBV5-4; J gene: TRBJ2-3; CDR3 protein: ASSLEQGAFADTQY
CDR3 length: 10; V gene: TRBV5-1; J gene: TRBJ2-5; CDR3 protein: ASSLEEETQY
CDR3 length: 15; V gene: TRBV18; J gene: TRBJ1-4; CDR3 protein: ASSPPGGTASNEKLF
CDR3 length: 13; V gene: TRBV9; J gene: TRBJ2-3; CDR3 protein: ASSEGGGLTDTQY
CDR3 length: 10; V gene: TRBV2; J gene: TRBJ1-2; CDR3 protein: ASSQTGGGYT
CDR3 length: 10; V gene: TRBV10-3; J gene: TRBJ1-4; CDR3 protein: AISGRGGKLF
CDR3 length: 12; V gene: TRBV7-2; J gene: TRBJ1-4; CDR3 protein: ASSGGWGGEKLF
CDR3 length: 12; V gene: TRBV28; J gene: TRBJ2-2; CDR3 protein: ANGQGRNTGELF
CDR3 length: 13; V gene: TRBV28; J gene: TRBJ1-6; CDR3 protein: ASSLPGQGNSPLH
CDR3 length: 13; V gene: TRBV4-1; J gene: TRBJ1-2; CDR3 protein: ASSQEVNSIYGYT
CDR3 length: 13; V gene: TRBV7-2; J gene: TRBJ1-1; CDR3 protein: ASSLGQARGTEAF
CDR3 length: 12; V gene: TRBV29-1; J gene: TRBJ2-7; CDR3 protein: SVEVGRGFDEQY
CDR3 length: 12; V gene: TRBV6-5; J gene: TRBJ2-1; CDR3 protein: ASWKGNSYNEQF
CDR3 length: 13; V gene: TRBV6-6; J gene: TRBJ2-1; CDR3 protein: ASKRGAGSYNEQF
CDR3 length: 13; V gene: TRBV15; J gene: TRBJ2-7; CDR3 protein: ATSRGSGALYEQY
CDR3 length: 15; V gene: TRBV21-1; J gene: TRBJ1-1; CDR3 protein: ASSKALREQNGVEAF
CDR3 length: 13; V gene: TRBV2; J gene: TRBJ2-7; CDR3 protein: ASSELAGESYEQY
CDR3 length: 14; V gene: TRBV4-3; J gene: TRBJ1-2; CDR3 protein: ASSQGTGALHYGYT
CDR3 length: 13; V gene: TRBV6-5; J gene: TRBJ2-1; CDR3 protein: ASRRTSQGSDEQF
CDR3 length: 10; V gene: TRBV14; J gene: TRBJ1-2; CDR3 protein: ASSPRADGYT
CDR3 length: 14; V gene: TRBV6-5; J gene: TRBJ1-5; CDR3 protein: ASSSGTGWGNQPQH
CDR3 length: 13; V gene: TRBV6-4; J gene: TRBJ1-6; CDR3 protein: ASSDQGEDNSPLH
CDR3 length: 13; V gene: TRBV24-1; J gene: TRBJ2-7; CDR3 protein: ATSEPGQGANEQY
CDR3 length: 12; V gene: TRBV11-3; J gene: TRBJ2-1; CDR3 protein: ASSTGGSYNEQF
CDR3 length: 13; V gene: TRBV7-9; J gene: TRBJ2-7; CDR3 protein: ASSLAWGASYEQY
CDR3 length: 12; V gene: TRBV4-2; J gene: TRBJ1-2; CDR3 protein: ASSQDRGGYGYT
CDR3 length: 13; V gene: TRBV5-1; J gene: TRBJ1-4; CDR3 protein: ASSPSQGLNEKLF
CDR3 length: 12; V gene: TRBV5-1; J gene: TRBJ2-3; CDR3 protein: ASSSIGSTDTQY
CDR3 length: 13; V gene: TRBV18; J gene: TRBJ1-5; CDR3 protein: ASSPNDGSNQPQH
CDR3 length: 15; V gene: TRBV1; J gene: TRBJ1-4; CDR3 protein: TSSQDLRAGGNEKLF
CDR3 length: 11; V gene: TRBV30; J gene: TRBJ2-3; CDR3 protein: AWSVGPTDTQY
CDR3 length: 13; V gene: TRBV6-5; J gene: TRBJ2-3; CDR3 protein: ASRAPSGTADTQY
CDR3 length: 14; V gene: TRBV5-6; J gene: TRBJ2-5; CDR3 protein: ASSLGTGGSGETQY
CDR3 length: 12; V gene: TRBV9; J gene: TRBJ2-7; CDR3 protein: ASSGGGVSYEQY